Listed below are T cell receptor beta chains from one sample, sequenced in a study of Ad26.COV2.S vaccination and SARS-CoV-2 variants. The assay was immunoSEQ multiplex PCR, and TCRdb's table has in-frame clones only and misses some. The sample consists of roughly 270,000 clones, approximately 89% of them appearing once. This specimen was peripheral blood, taken in a trial of Ad26.COV2.S vaccine versus placebo. These TCRs come from a person aged 18-65 years who received the Ad26.COV2.S COVID-19 vaccine or a placebo. The CDR3 runs from the conserved cysteine through the conserved F or W. Each record gives: V gene, CDR3 length, D gene, clone size, J gene, CDR3 DNA, CDR3 protein. A D gene is named only where the DNA matches it firmly. Expanded clones are given a class, and other clones once, few, many or no size at all.

TRBV6-5	12	.	.	TRBJ2-5	TGTGCCAGCAGACAGGGAGCAGAGACCCAGTACTTC	CASRQGAETQYF
TRBV3-1/TRBV3-2	11	.	.	TRBJ1-5	TGTGCCAGCAGCCAAGGGGGGCCCCAGCATTTT	CASSQGGPQHF
TRBV5-1	17	.	.	TRBJ2-2	TGCGCCAGCAGCTTTGGGCCCGGGAGCGTCGGGACCGGGGAGCTGTTTTTT	CASSFGPGSVGTGELFF
TRBV7-2	15	TRBD1	.	TRBJ2-7	TGTGCCAGCAGCCGCACAGGGGTTTCCTCCTACGAGCAGTACTTC	CASSRTGVSSYEQYF
TRBV11-2	15	.	.	TRBJ2-7	TGTGCCAGCAGCCAAGACCCAGGACGGGCCTACGAGCAGTACTTC	CASSQDPGRAYEQYF
TRBV5-1	15	.	.	TRBJ2-3	TGCGCCAGCAGCCCCCCCGGCAGTAGCACAGATACGCAGTATTTT	CASSPPGSSTDTQYF
TRBV19	16	.	.	TRBJ1-5	TGTGCCAGTACCGTGACAGGCGGGTATAGCAATCAGCCCCAGCATTTT	CASTVTGGYSNQPQHF
TRBV14	18	TRBD2	.	TRBJ2-1	TGTGCCAGCAGCCAAGGGCTAGCGGGAGTCCCTCGGGGTAGGGAGCAGTTCTTC	CASSQGLAGVPRGREQFF
TRBV28	15	.	few	TRBJ2-1	TGTGCCAGCAGCCTCGCCCCTAGCTCCTACAATGAGCAGTTCTTC	CASSLAPSSYNEQFF
TRBV27	15	.	.	TRBJ1-1	TGTGCCAGCAGTTTATCCAGGATTCCGAACACTGAAGCTTTCTTT	CASSLSRIPNTEAFF
TRBV18	15	TRBD1	.	TRBJ1-1	TGTGCCAGCTCACTACTAGACAGGGGGAACACTGAAGCTTTCTTT	CASSLLDRGNTEAFF
TRBV2	15	TRBD1	.	TRBJ1-6	TGTGCCAGCAGTGAAAGGGGGCATAATAATTCACCCCTCCACTTT	CASSERGHNNSPLHF
TRBV7-6	14	.	.	TRBJ1-3	TGTGCCAGCAGCTCTAGGTCCTCTGGAAACACCATATATTTT	CASSSRSSGNTIYF
TRBV5-6	17	TRBD1	.	TRBJ1-3	TGTGCCAGCAGCTTGAGGGGGCATCATAGCTCTGGAAACACCATATATTTT	CASSLRGHHSSGNTIYF
TRBV9	15	TRBD2	.	TRBJ2-1	TGTGCCAGCAGCGTCGATCTAGCGGACTACAATGAGCAGTTCTTC	CASSVDLADYNEQFF
TRBV5-1	15	TRBD1	.	TRBJ1-5	TGCGCCAGCAGCTGGCGGGGGACAGAGAATCAGCCCCAGCATTTT	CASSWRGTENQPQHF
TRBV2	12	.	.	TRBJ2-7	TGTGCCAGCCGACAGGTCGGGAACGAGCAGTACTTC	CASRQVGNEQYF
TRBV20-1	14	.	.	TRBJ1-5	TGCAGTGCTAGTCCCCAACGGGGACACCAGCCCCAGCATTTT	CSASPQRGHQPQHF
TRBV18	14	.	.	TRBJ2-7	TGTGCCAGCTCACAGATTACAGGGTTCTACGAGCAGTACTTC	CASSQITGFYEQYF
TRBV4-2	17	.	.	TRBJ1-4	TGTGCCAGCAGCCAAGATCCCCTCAAGGGGAGTAATGAAAAACTGTTTTTT	CASSQDPLKGSNEKLFF
TRBV7-8	13	.	.	TRBJ1-5	TGTGCCAGCAGCCTCGGGATAAATCAGCCCCAGCATTTT	CASSLGINQPQHF
TRBV6-2/TRBV6-3	21	TRBD2	.	TRBJ2-5	TGTGCCAGCAGTTACCCCCTAAGACTAGCGGGGGGCCTAGTCCCCCAAGAGACCCAGTACTTC	CASSYPLRLAGGLVPQETQYF
TRBV15	13	.	once	TRBJ1-2	TGTGCCACCAGCAGAGATCCGTCGGCCGGCAACACCTTC	CATSRDPSAGNTF
TRBV6-5	15	.	few	TRBJ2-7	TGTGCCAGCAGCGGGCGGTCCGTCGGCTCCTACGAGCAGTACTTC	CASSGRSVGSYEQYF
TRBV7-9	14	TRBD1	.	TRBJ1-1	TGTGCCAGCAGCCGGACAGGGAGTAACACTGAAGCTTTCTTT	CASSRTGSNTEAFF
TRBV6-5	14	.	.	TRBJ2-2	TGTGCCAGCAGTTACCAGACAGTCACCGGGGAGCTGTTTTTT	CASSYQTVTGELFF
TRBV21-1	15	.	.	TRBJ2-1	TGTGCCAGCAGCCCAGGGGGCAGGGTCAAGGATGAGCAGTTCTTC	CASSPGGRVKDEQFF
TRBV6-6	16	TRBD1	.	TRBJ1-6	TGTGCCAGCAGAATGGGCGGGACAGGGTATAATTCACCCCTCCACTTT	CASRMGGTGYNSPLHF
TRBV7-2	15	.	.	TRBJ2-3	TGTGCCAGCAGCTTAGGGGATCGGACTTTCGATACGCAGTATTTT	CASSLGDRTFDTQYF
TRBV18	15	.	.	TRBJ1-1	TGTGCCAGCTCACCACAGGCTCTCCTGAACACTGAAGCTTTCTTT	CASSPQALLNTEAFF
TRBV18	15	TRBD1	.	TRBJ2-7	TGTGCCAGCTCACCCGGGACAGGGAGTCCCTACGAGCAGTACTTC	CASSPGTGSPYEQYF
TRBV5-4	13	.	.	TRBJ2-4	TGTGCCAGCAGCGCCCGAATTGAGGGCATTCAGTACTTC	CASSARIEGIQYF
TRBV6-2/TRBV6-3	16	TRBD2	.	TRBJ2-1	TGTGCCAGCAGTTTAGGGCTAGCGGTGACTTACAATGAGCAGTTCTTC	CASSLGLAVTYNEQFF
TRBV15	14	TRBD1	.	TRBJ1-4	TGTGCCACCAGCAGAGAACAGGGGAATGAAAAACTGTTTTTT	CATSREQGNEKLFF
TRBV2	12	.	.	TRBJ2-7	TGTGCCAGCAGTGCACAGGCCTACGAGCAGTACTTC	CASSAQAYEQYF